The present TCR beta chain was sequenced within a study of T cells in tuberculosis. Study background: This South African cohort compared adolescents with or without latent tuberculosis against adults with active tuberculosis.

Deletions cut 0 bases from V and 7 bases from J, with 16 bases between. Germline-derived CDR1 and CDR2 are SGDLS and YYNGEE. The CDR3 loop spans 15 amino acids. TCRdb's table, derived via immunoSEQ multiplex PCR, lists solely in-frame clones and lacks some. The sample includes under 35,000 clones, 94% of them seen just once. Study results and limitations: GEM motif frequencies gave about 70% accuracy; the GMM repertoire gave 80% to 90%.

This clone appeared a few times. Antigen specificity is unknown. The chain is built from TRBV9 and TRBJ1-2; no definite D call. Material for sequencing was PBMCs. The TCR was taken from a donor between 10 and 35 years old with latent tuberculosis or without tuberculosis infection. CDR3 residues: CASSVDQTGSGGYTF. DNA for the CDR3: TGTGCCAGCAGCGTAGACCAGACGGGCAGCGGTGGCTACACCTTC.